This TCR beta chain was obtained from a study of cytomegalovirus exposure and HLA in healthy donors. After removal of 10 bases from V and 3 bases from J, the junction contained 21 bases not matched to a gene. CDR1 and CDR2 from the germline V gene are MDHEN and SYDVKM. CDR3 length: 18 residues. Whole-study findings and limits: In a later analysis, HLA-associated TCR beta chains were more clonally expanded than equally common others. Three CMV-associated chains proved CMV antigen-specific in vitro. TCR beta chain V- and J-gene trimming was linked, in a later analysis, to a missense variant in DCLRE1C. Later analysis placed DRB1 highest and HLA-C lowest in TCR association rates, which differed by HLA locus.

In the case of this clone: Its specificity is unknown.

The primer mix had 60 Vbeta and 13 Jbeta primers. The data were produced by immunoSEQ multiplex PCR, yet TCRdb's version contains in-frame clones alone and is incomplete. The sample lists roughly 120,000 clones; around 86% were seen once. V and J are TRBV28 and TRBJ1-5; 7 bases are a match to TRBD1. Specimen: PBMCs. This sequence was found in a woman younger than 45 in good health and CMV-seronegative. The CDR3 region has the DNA TGTGCCACCAAGACAGGGCCGGGACAACTCAGTGACAATCAGCCCCAGCATTTT. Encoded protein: CATKTGPGQLSDNQPQHF.